This TCR beta chain was profiled in a study of graft-versus-host responses after intestinal transplantation. Repertoires were generated with immunoSEQ multiplex PCR, while TCRdb's copy carries only in-frame clones and drops some. The sample has under 150,000 clones, 95% seen once. Germline CDR1 reads MDHEN; CDR2 reads SYDVKM. This CDR3 is built from 14 residues. As to this clone: What it binds is unknown.

This sample comprised unstimulated CD8+ T cells sorted from spleen or lymph node cells, obtained before intestinal transplant. V usage is TRBV28 and J usage is TRBJ2-5; TRBD2 matches 9 bases. The J call could be wrong; TRBJ2-7 is a better fit for the DNA end. The TCR was taken from a human donor who received an intestinal transplant. Written as DNA, the CDR3 is TGTGCCAGCTCGACTAGCGGCAGCTCCTACGAGCAGTACTTC. Translation gives CASSTSGSSYEQYF.